These 20 T cell receptor beta chains were sequenced from one sample in a study of blood T cell repertoires in COVID-19. Sequencing used immunoSEQ multiplex PCR; TCRdb keeps in-frame clones, though not all of them. The table includes roughly 350,000 clones, roughly 90% detected once. Material: PBMCs or T cells enriched from blood (not recorded which). The receptors here all came from a woman between 25 and 40 years old who had recovered from COVID-19.

The chain couples TRBV5-5 to TRBJ1-6, with 7 bases aligning to TRBD1. The V gene end was trimmed by 4 bases and the J gene end by 1 base; junction bases not matched to a gene: 11. CDR1 and CDR2 from the germline V gene are SGHKS and YYEKEE (reference sequence). The CDR3 length is 18 residues. Written as DNA, the CDR3 is TGTGCCAGCAGCCCCGCCAGGGGGGTCGGTTCCTATAATTCACCCCTCCACTTT. Translated: CASSPARGVGSYNSPLHF. Using reference TRBV5-5 and TRBJ1-6 for the parts outside the CDR3, the full variable domain is DAGVTQSPTHLIKTRGQQVTLRCSPISGHKSVSWYQQVLGQGPQFIFQYYEKEERGRGNFPDRFSARQFPNYSSELNVNALLLGDSALYLCASSPARGVGSYNSPLHFGNGTRLTVT.

This sequence joins TRBV3-1 (or the pseudogene TRBV3-2) and TRBJ1-2, with a possible D match to TRBD1 (5 bases). The CDR3 spans 13 residues. Germline V gene data show CDR1 as LGHDT and CDR2 as YNNKEL (reference sequence). V gave up 3 bases and J gave up 8 bases, with 13 bases separating them. CDR3 loop: CASSQGRVSGYTF. The CDR3 bases are TGTGCCAGCAGCCAGGGCAGGGTAAGCGGCTACACCTTC.

This clone has only one observation. The chain has TRBV28 and TRBJ2-1, with 7 bases fitting TRBD1. The CDR3 is 17 amino acids. Unmatched junction bases numbered 11, after V lost 6 bases and J lost 0 bases. CDR1 is MDHEN, CDR2 SYDVKM, per germline. This CDR3 reads CASRGTGVGSSYNEQFF. As DNA, the CDR3 is TGTGCCAGCAGGGGCACAGGGGTGGGAAGCTCCTACAATGAGCAGTTCTTC.

The chain is built from TRBV28 and TRBJ2-7; D perhaps matches TRBD2 (6 bases). The V gene lost 10 bases and the J gene lost 7 bases, with 20 bases spanning the gap. Germline values: CDR1 MDHEN, CDR2 SYDVKM. The CDR3 spans 13 residues. In DNA form, the CDR3 reads TGTGCCATTCTCGACGGTCGGGAGAGAGAGCAGTACTTC. Translating it yields CAILDGREREQYF.

The gene calls are TRBV4-3 and TRBJ2-7; 7 bases line up with TRBD2. CDR1 and CDR2 from the germline V gene are LGHNA and YSLEER. The CDR3 extends over 14 amino acids. With 0 bases clipped from V and 1 base from J, the junction kept 0 bases outside the gene matches. CDR3 protein: CASSQDGGSYEQYF. The CDR3 coding sequence is TGCGCCAGCAGCCAAGACGGGGGGTCCTACGAGCAGTACTTC.

The V gene is TRBV20-1, the J gene TRBJ2-7; D not resolved. There are 14 residues in the CDR3. V was clipped by 3 bases and J by 0 bases, with 12 bases between them. The germline V gene has CDR1 DFQATT and CDR2 SNEGSKA (reference sequence). CDR3 protein: CSASLPSSSYEQYF. The CDR3 bases are TGCAGTGCTAGTTTGCCTAGTAGCTCCTACGAGCAGTACTTC.

The chain links TRBV4-2 to TRBJ2-7, with D possibly TRBD1 on 5 matching bases. This CDR3 is 15 amino acids long. Germline-derived CDR1 and CDR2 are LGHNA and YNFKEQ. V dropped 0 bases and J dropped 7 bases, with 16 bases sitting between them. CDR3 sequence (DNA): TGTGCCAGCAGCCAAGAAGGAACAGGCATGGGGGAGCAGTACTTC. It specifies CASSQEGTGMGEQYF.

The gene calls are TRBV19 and TRBJ1-2, with a possible D match to TRBD1 (6 bases). V shed 4 bases and J shed 0 bases, with 12 bases lying between them. This CDR3 region has 15 residues. Germline V gene data show CDR1 as LNHDA and CDR2 as SQIVND (reference sequence). For the CDR3, the DNA is TGTGCCAGTAGTACCAAAGGGGGAACTAACTATGGCTACACCTTC. Translated, it gives CASSTKGGTNYGYTF.

The chain links TRBV18 to TRBJ2-2, with unresolved D. This CDR3 is 15 amino acids long. In germline, CDR1 is KGHSH, CDR2 LQKENI. The V and J ends lost 3 bases and 2 bases respectively, with 10 bases between them. The chain's CDR3 is CASSPVGGNTGELFF. CDR3 coding DNA: TGTGCCAGCTCACCGGTAGGCGGTAACACCGGGGAGCTGTTTTTT.

This rearrangement joins TRBV27 to TRBJ2-2; D is uncertain. Trimming pared 1 base from V and 2 bases from J, leaving 8 bases between. CDR1 and CDR2 (germline): MNHEY, SMNVEV (reference sequence). This CDR3 region has 15 residues. As DNA, the CDR3 is TGTGCCAGCAGTTTATTGGCAGATAACACCGGGGAGCTGTTTTTT. Protein sequence: CASSLLADNTGELFF.

This chain joins TRBV28 and TRBJ1-3; D possibly corresponds to TRBD1 (6 bases). V was shortened by 4 bases and J by 3 bases, with 13 bases between the two germline ends. Germline values: CDR1 MDHEN, CDR2 SYDVKM. The CDR3 loop spans 15 amino acids. CDR3 amino acids: CASSSTGSGGNTIYF. CDR3 sequence (DNA): TGTGCCAGCAGTTCTACAGGGTCAGGTGGAAACACCATATATTTT.

J is TRBJ2-1 and V is TRBV12-3 or TRBV12-4; perhaps TRBD1 as D (5 bases). This CDR3 has 13 residues. Deletions cut 6 bases from V and 6 bases from J, with 12 bases between. The CDR3: CASSGLTVNEQFF. CDR3 nucleotide sequence: TGTGCCAGCAGCGGATTGACAGTCAATGAGCAGTTCTTC.

The rearrangement uses TRBV28 and TRBJ2-5; TRBD2 agrees at 13 bases. Trimming removed 5 bases from V and 4 bases from J; junction bases left unmatched: 4. CDR1 and CDR2 (germline): MDHEN, SYDVKM. CDR3 length: 15 residues. The CDR3 sequence: CASSALAGGLETQYF. Here the CDR3 DNA reads TGTGCCAGCAGTGCACTAGCGGGAGGGCTAGAGACCCAGTACTTC.

The chain employs TRBV7-9 and TRBJ2-1, with a weak D call TRBD2 (5 bases). This CDR3 is built from 16 residues. Germline CDR1 is SEHNR and CDR2 is FQNEAQ (reference sequence). V was trimmed by 1 base and J by 9 bases, leaving 19 bases between them. CDR3 nucleotides: TGTGCCAGCAGCTTAGTCGTAGGCTTACTAAGCGGTGAGCAGTTCTTC. Translated: CASSLVVGLLSGEQFF.

The chain joins TRBV6-2 or TRBV6-3 to TRBJ2-6; D not resolved. Trimming left V 3 bases short and J 0 bases short, with 12 bases between. The CDR3 is made up of 17 amino acids. Germline V lookup: CDR1 MNHEY, CDR2 SVGEGT. CDR3 region: CASSYLDPNSGANVLTF. CDR3 nucleotide sequence: TGTGCCAGCAGTTATCTTGATCCTAACTCTGGGGCCAACGTCCTGACTTTC.

The V call is TRBV5-1, the J call TRBJ2-7; a weak D match, TRBD1 (6 bases). Trimming shortened V by 2 bases and J by 5 bases, and 17 bases separated the two germline ends. The CDR3 has 15 amino acids. Germline V gene data show CDR1 as SGHRS and CDR2 as YFSETQ. The CDR3: CASSLGVIQGNEQYF. CDR3 in DNA: TGCGCCAGCAGCTTAGGGGTGATACAGGGAAACGAGCAGTACTTC.

The rearrangement links TRBV7-2 to TRBJ2-7; D is possibly TRBD1 (6 bases). Per germline, CDR1 SGHTA and CDR2 FQGNSA. V was shortened by 7 bases and J by 2 bases, with 15 bases between the two germline ends. This CDR3 has 14 residues. CDR3 amino acids: CASTRIQGTYEQYF. CDR3 nucleotide sequence: TGTGCCAGCACCCGGATACAGGGCACCTACGAGCAGTACTTC.

The genes are TRBV2 and TRBJ1-5; D possibly corresponds to TRBD1 (6 bases). V lost 7 bases, J lost 0 bases, and 13 bases lay in between. Germline lookup yields CDR1 SNHLY and CDR2 FYNNEI. The CDR3 is made up of 15 amino acids. CDR3 bases: TGTGCCAGCACCTCAGGGGTGGATAGCAATCAGCCCCAGCATTTT. Amino acids: CASTSGVDSNQPQHF.

The V call is TRBV23-1, the J call TRBJ1-5, with D possibly being TRBD1 (5 bases). TRBV23-1 is annotated as an ORF whose role is uncertain. V lost 1 base and J lost 5, with 9 bases in between. CDR3 length: 14 amino acids. The CDR3 DNA follows: TGCGCCAGCAGTCAATGGGGCAGGTATCAGCCCCAGCATTTT. Its protein is CASSQWGRYQPQHF.

This clone appeared once. The chain uses TRBV9 and TRBJ2-1; TRBD1 aligns across 7 bases. Germline V gives CDR1 SGDLS, CDR2 YYNGEE. V lost 4 bases and J lost 2; bases outside the gene matches: 6. The CDR3 extends over 15 amino acids. DNA of the CDR3: TGTGCCAGCAGCTTTACAGGGGACCCCTACAATGAGCAGTTCTTC. Amino acids: CASSFTGDPYNEQFF.